These 23 T cell receptor beta chains share one sample of origin, sequenced in a study of spatial heterogeneity in lung cancer. General study findings and limits: It was found that expanded intratumoral alpha and beta TCR counts tracked tumor mutation counts.

TCRdb re-analysed the 5' RACE reads in MiXCR, keeping a single row per CDR3 protein. Among about 3,000 distinct CDR3 sequences listed, 5.5% to 6.5% were seen once. Time point indicated: sample taken at primary tumor resection. These TCRs are of unknown antigen specificity. The sample in question was lung tumor tissue, obtained at surgery. These receptors were collected from a female donor with early-stage non-small cell lung cancer.

This clonotype is medium-sized within its sample. The chain has TRBV2 and TRBJ2-2; a weak D match, TRBD1 (5 bases). CDR3 length: 14 amino acids. Germline V gives CDR1 SNHLY, CDR2 FYNNEI. Trimming took 4 bases from V and 2 from J, leaving 8 bases between them. CDR3 protein: CASSAQGNTGELFF. For the CDR3, the DNA is TGTGCCAGCAGTGCTCAGGGAAACACCGGGGAGCTGTTTTTT.

This clonotype showed up many times. The chain recombines TRBV7-2 with TRBJ1-3, with TRBD1 matching 9 bases. The CDR3 consists of 14 residues. Trimming took 5 bases from V and 5 from J; bases not matched to a gene: 4. From germline, CDR1 is SGHTA and CDR2 FQGNSA. The DNA of the CDR3 is TGTGCCAGCAGCATCGGGACAGGGCGAAACACCATATATTTT. It specifies CASSIGTGRNTIYF. The full variable domain, with the rest looked up from reference TRBV7-2 and TRBJ1-3, is GAGVSQSPSNKVTEKGKDVELRCDPISGHTALYWYRQSLGQGLEFLIYFQGNSAPDKSGLPSDRFSAERTGGSVSTLTIQRTQQEDSAVYLCASSIGTGRNTIYFGEGSWLTVV.

This clonotype is medium-sized within its sample. The rearrangement uses TRBV12-3 or TRBV12-4 and TRBJ1-1; TRBD1 aligns across 8 bases. The CDR3 has 16 amino acids. Trimming at V came to 2 bases and at J to 9 bases, leaving 14 bases not matched to a gene. In nucleotides, the CDR3 is TGTGCCAGCAGTTTATTACCTCAGGGGGCGACAGGGAAAGCTTTCTTT. It specifies CASSLLPQGATGKAFF.

This clonotype is medium-sized (0.01 to 0.1%) by share. The chain joins TRBV29-1 to TRBJ2-1; no clear D. Germline V gene data show CDR1 as SQVTM and CDR2 as ANQGSEA. The CDR3 totals 12 residues. Trimming stripped 4 bases from V and 5 bases from J, with 9 bases between. The CDR3 reads CSVVAVHNEQFF. The CDR3 DNA reads TGCAGCGTTGTGGCGGTGCACAATGAGCAGTTCTTC.

This clonotype counts as medium-sized. CDR3 DNA sequence: TGTGCCATCAGTCAGACGCCCGCAACTAATGAAAAACTGTTTTTT. It encodes CAISQTPATNEKLFF. V is TRBV10-3 and J is TRBJ1-4; no clear D gene. The CDR3 runs 15 residues. Between the trimmed V and J ends, which lost 5 bases and 0 bases, there was a span of 10 bases. Germline V gene lookup returns CDR1 ENHRY and CDR2 SYGVKD.

This clonotype ranks as medium-sized. The genes are TRBV20-1 and TRBJ2-7, with D perhaps matching TRBD2 (5 bases). This CDR3 region has 16 residues. Trimming removed 6 bases at V and 2 bases at J, with 23 bases between. The V gene's germline CDR1 is DFQATT and CDR2 SNEGSKA (reference sequence). CDR3 sequence: CSAAGFPTATTYEQYV. The CDR3 nucleotides read TGCAGTGCCGCGGGTTTTCCAACAGCTACCACCTACGAGCAGTACGTC.

This clonotype is medium-sized. The CDR3 DNA follows: TGTGCCAGCAGCGTAGCCAAAAACATTCAGTACTTC. It translates to CASSVAKNIQYF. The chain uses TRBV12-3 or TRBV12-4 and TRBJ2-4, with no clear D. The V and J ends lost 6 bases and 0 bases respectively, with 3 bases between them. The CDR3 length is 12 residues.

Judged by abundance, this clonotype is medium-sized. The V call is TRBV4-2, the J call TRBJ2-3, with 7 bases aligning to TRBD2. V dropped 1 base and J dropped 4; count of bases not matched to a gene: 8. The V gene's germline CDR1 is LGHNA and CDR2 YNFKEQ. The CDR3 totals 16 residues. CDR3 sequence (DNA): TGTGCCAGCAGCCAAGGAGAGGGGAGGGGCCCAGATACGCAGTATTTT. This gives the protein CASSQGEGRGPDTQYF.

This clonotype is classed as medium-sized (0.01 to 0.1%). The chain has TRBV28 and TRBJ2-3; 7 nucleotides match TRBD2. Trimming took 7 bases from V and 3 from J; bases not matched to a gene: 16. The germline V gene has CDR1 MDHEN and CDR2 SYDVKM. The CDR3 runs 17 residues. The CDR3 bases are TGTGCCAGCAAGGATAGCAAGTACGGGACTACTACAGATACGCAGTATTTT. It encodes CASKDSKYGTTTDTQYF.

By share, this clonotype ranks as medium-sized. The gene calls are TRBV5-1 and TRBJ2-7, with D perhaps TRBD1 (6 bases). V was clipped by 0 bases and J by 1 base, with 11 bases between them. Germline lookup yields CDR1 SGHRS and CDR2 YFSETQ. This CDR3 contains 15 residues. The CDR3 sequence: CASSLGAGQSYEQYF. CDR3 nucleotide sequence: TGCGCCAGCAGCTTGGGGGCTGGACAGTCCTACGAGCAGTACTTC.

This clonotype is labeled medium-sized. The chain links TRBV29-1 to TRBJ2-3; perhaps D is TRBD1 or TRBD2 (5 bases each). The CDR3 is 15 amino acids. Trimming stripped 6 bases from V and 2 bases from J, with 18 bases between. CDR1 SQVTM and CDR2 ANQGSEA come from the germline V gene. The CDR3: CSVPQALAPTDTQYF. The CDR3 nucleotides read TGCAGCGTCCCACAGGCGCTAGCCCCCACAGATACGCAGTATTTT.

This clonotype was detected many times. The chain is built from TRBV12-3 or TRBV12-4 and TRBJ2-2; the D gene is possibly TRBD1 (6 bases). This CDR3 region has 16 residues. V dropped 3 bases and J dropped 0 bases, with 11 bases sitting between them. This chain's CDR3 is CASSFGQLANTGELFF. The CDR3 nucleotides are TGTGCCAGCAGTTTCGGACAGCTCGCGAACACCGGGGAGCTGTTTTTT.

This clonotype is termed medium-sized. The chain employs TRBV7-2 and TRBJ2-5; D unclear. The germline V and J ends were trimmed by 5 bases and 4 bases, with 17 bases remaining between them. The length of the CDR3 is 15 residues. Per germline, CDR1 SGHTA and CDR2 FQGNSA. The CDR3 DNA sequence: TGTGCCAGCAGCCCACGGCGAGGTCGCACAGAGACCCAGTACTTC. This codes for CASSPRRGRTETQYF. Drawing the rest from reference TRBV7-2 and TRBJ2-5, the complete variable domain is GAGVSQSPSNKVTEKGKDVELRCDPISGHTALYWYRQSLGQGLEFLIYFQGNSAPDKSGLPSDRFSAERTGGSVSTLTIQRTQQEDSAVYLCASSPRRGRTETQYFGPGTRLLVL.

By frequency in the sample, this clonotype is medium-sized. CDR3 bases: TGTGCCAGCAGCTCCCGAGGACAGGGGGCTGGGGCCAACGTCCTGACTTTC. This gives the protein CASSSRGQGAGANVLTF. The chain employs TRBV7-9 and TRBJ2-6; TRBD1 aligns across 10 bases. The CDR3 runs to 17 residues. J gave up 2 bases and V 4 bases, and 5 bases lay outside the gene matches. The germline gives CDR1 SEHNR, CDR2 FQNEAQ (reference sequence). The whole variable domain, remainder taken from reference TRBV7-9 and TRBJ2-6, is DTGVSQNPRHKITKRGQNVTFRCDPISEHNRLYWYRQTLGQGPEFLTYFQNEAQLEKSRLLSDRFSAERPKGSFSTLEIQRTEQGDSAMYLCASSSRGQGAGANVLTFGAGSRLTVL.

This clonotype is deemed medium-sized. V and J are TRBV29-1 and TRBJ1-2; D gene uncertain. CDR1 and CDR2 from the germline V gene are SQVTM and ANQGSEA. The CDR3 is 11 amino acids. In nucleotides, the CDR3 is TGCAGTACGACATTTAACTATGGCTACACCTTC. Amino acids: CSTTFNYGYTF.

This clonotype is deemed large (0.1 to 1%). The rearrangement joins TRBV12-3 or TRBV12-4 to TRBJ1-1; D gene uncertain. The CDR3 loop spans 13 amino acids. V was shortened by 6 bases and J by 1 base, with 9 bases between the two germline ends. The CDR3: CASRRIENTEAFF. Here the CDR3 DNA reads TGTGCCAGCAGGAGAATAGAGAACACTGAAGCTTTCTTT.

This clonotype is labeled medium-sized (0.01 to 0.1%). The chain uses TRBV28 and TRBJ1-2; 9 bases match TRBD1. This CDR3 region has 14 residues. The V and J ends lost 8 bases and 3 bases, in that order; junction bases with no gene match: 7. Per the germline V gene, CDR1 is MDHEN and CDR2 is SYDVKM. In DNA, the CDR3 is TGTGCCAGCGGAACGACAGGGGGGGACTATGGCTACACCTTC. Residues: CASGTTGGDYGYTF.

This clonotype is categorized as medium-sized (0.01 to 0.1%). This chain joins TRBV20-1 and TRBJ2-7; D gene unclear. V lost 3 bases to trimming and J lost 3 bases, with 15 bases between them. The germline V gene encodes CDR1 DFQATT and CDR2 SNEGSKA (reference sequence). The CDR3 is 14 amino acids. The CDR3 spells CSARGWDIHYEQYF. CDR3 sequence (DNA): TGCAGTGCTAGGGGATGGGATATTCACTACGAGCAGTACTTC.

This clonotype has just a few counts. The J gene is TRBJ2-1, the V gene TRBV20-1; 11 bases line up with TRBD2. The CDR3 is 18 amino acids. CDR1 DFQATT and CDR2 SNEGSKA come from the germline V gene (reference sequence). V gave up 4 bases and J gave up 5 bases; unmatched junction bases: 16. The CDR3 coding sequence is TGCAGTGCTAAGCGACGAGGTGGTGGGACTAGCGGCAACAATGAGCAGTTCTTC. Its translation: CSAKRRGGGTSGNNEQFF.

This clonotype is categorized as medium-sized. This chain joins TRBV24-1 and TRBJ2-1; TRBD2 agrees at 9 bases. CDR1 is KGHDR and CDR2 is SFDVKD in the germline V gene. Losses at the gene ends were 9 bases for V and 9 bases for J; bases not matched to a gene: 8. The CDR3 is 13 residues long. CDR3 loop: CATGVAGAGEQFF. For the CDR3, the DNA is TGTGCCACCGGGGTAGCGGGAGCGGGTGAGCAGTTCTTC.

The chain uses TRBV24-1 and TRBJ2-1, with 10 bases fitting TRBD2. CDR1 and CDR2 from the germline V gene are KGHDR and SFDVKD. The CDR3 runs 14 residues. V shed 0 bases, J shed 8 bases, and the junction held 0 bases outside the gene matches. The CDR3 here is CATSDLGTSDEQFF. CDR3 nucleotide sequence: TGTGCCACCAGTGATTTGGGGACTAGCGATGAGCAGTTCTTC.

The table lists this clonotype with a count of one. Possible read error: a much larger clone is one base away. The chain links TRBV10-3 to TRBJ1-6; weak D call: TRBD1 (5 bases). This CDR3 has 13 residues. Germline CDR1 and CDR2: ENHRY and SYGVKD. In DNA, the CDR3 is TGTGCCATCGCATCGGACATCGATTCACCCCTCCTCTTT. Its protein product is CAIASDIDSPLLF.

This clonotype was recorded many times. The chain carries TRBV6-4 and TRBJ2-7, with 13 bases fitting TRBD2. V trimming: 6 bases; J trimming: 6 bases; junction bases outside the gene matches: 11. The CDR3 is made up of 16 amino acids. Germline values: CDR1 MRHNA, CDR2 SNTAGT. The CDR3 loop reads CASSLAPGLAGREQYV. In DNA form, the CDR3 reads TGTGCCAGCAGCTTGGCACCGGGACTAGCGGGACGCGAGCAGTACGTC.